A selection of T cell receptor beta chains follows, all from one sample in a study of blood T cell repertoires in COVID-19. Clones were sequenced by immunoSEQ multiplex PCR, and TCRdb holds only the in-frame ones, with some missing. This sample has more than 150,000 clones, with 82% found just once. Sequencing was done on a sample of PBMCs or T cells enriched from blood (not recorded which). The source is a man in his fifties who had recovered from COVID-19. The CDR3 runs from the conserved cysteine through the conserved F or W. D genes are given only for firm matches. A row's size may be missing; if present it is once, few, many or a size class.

DNA: TGCGCCAGCAGTGGTGACAGGAATGATCAGCCCCAGCATTTT
CDR3: CASSGDRNDQPQHF
D: NA
V: TRBV10-1
size: NA
J: TRBJ1-5

DNA: TGTGCCAGCAGTTCGACAGGTATCCACGCCTACGAGCAGTACTTC
CDR3: CASSSTGIHAYEQYF
D: NA
V: TRBV27
size: NA
J: TRBJ2-7

DNA: TGTGCCAGTAGTGGATACACAGCAACTAATGAAAAACTGTTTTTT
CDR3: CASSGYTATNEKLFF
D: NA
V: TRBV19
size: NA
J: TRBJ1-4

DNA: TGTGCCAGCAGTGTGGACGGACTCTACACAGATACGCAGTATTTT
CDR3: CASSVDGLYTDTQYF
D: NA
V: TRBV7-9
size: NA
J: TRBJ2-3

DNA: TGTGCCAGCAGCCACTTCTCCCGTGGGGGGGCAATCTACAATGAGCAGTTCTTC
CDR3: CASSHFSRGGAIYNEQFF
D: NA
V: TRBV3-1/TRBV3-2
size: NA
J: TRBJ2-1

DNA: TGCAGTGCCTTCAGGGGAAACACCATATATTTT
CDR3: CSAFRGNTIYF
D: NA
V: TRBV20-1
size: NA
J: TRBJ1-3

DNA: TGTGCCAGCAGTTCTTTGGGCCGCTCTGGGGCCAACGTCCTGACTTTC
CDR3: CASSSLGRSGANVLTF
D: NA
V: TRBV28
size: NA
J: TRBJ2-6

DNA: TGTGCCAGCAGTTTCACTAGCGGGAGCTCCTACGAGCAGTACTTC
CDR3: CASSFTSGSSYEQYF
D: TRBD2
V: TRBV28
size: NA
J: TRBJ2-7

DNA: TGTGCCAGCAGGGAGACGGAAGCTAACTATGGCTACACCTTC
CDR3: CASRETEANYGYTF
D: NA
V: TRBV6-5
size: NA
J: TRBJ1-2

DNA: TGTGCCAGCAGCTTAGAGCGGAATCAGCCCCAGCATTTT
CDR3: CASSLERNQPQHF
D: NA
V: TRBV7-2
size: NA
J: TRBJ1-5

DNA: TGTGCCAGCAGTGCAGACACAACTAGCAATCAGCCCCAGCATTTT
CDR3: CASSADTTSNQPQHF
D: NA
V: TRBV2
size: few
J: TRBJ1-5

DNA: TGTGCCAGCACTACCGGGATTGAAGCTTTCTTT
CDR3: CASTTGIEAFF
D: NA
V: TRBV28
size: NA
J: TRBJ1-1

DNA: TGTGCCAGCAGTTGGGACAGGGTTGGTTCACCCCTCCACTTT
CDR3: CASSWDRVGSPLHF
D: TRBD1
V: TRBV25-1
size: few
J: TRBJ1-6

DNA: TGTGCCAGCTCAAGTGCGGGCTCGGGATACAATGAGCAGTTCTTC
CDR3: CASSSAGSGYNEQFF
D: NA
V: TRBV11-3
size: NA
J: TRBJ2-1

DNA: TGTGCCAGCAGCTTAGAGACAGGGGGGTATGGCTACACCTTC
CDR3: CASSLETGGYGYTF
D: TRBD1
V: TRBV7-9
size: NA
J: TRBJ1-2

DNA: TGTGCCACCCGAGGAAACAATGAGCAGTTCTTC
CDR3: CATRGNNEQFF
D: NA
V: TRBV27
size: NA
J: TRBJ2-1

DNA: TGTGCCAGCAGCCAGAGGGAGGCCGCCTATGGCTACACCTTC
CDR3: CASSQREAAYGYTF
D: NA
V: TRBV3-1/TRBV3-2
size: NA
J: TRBJ1-2

DNA: TGTGCCAGCAGTGGGGGACAGGGGGTCTACGAGCAGTACTTC
CDR3: CASSGGQGVYEQYF
D: TRBD1
V: TRBV6-4
size: NA
J: TRBJ2-7

DNA: TGTGCCAGTAGTATAGATCAATCGGGCAGGGGAACAGATACGCAGTATTTT
CDR3: CASSIDQSGRGTDTQYF
D: NA
V: TRBV19
size: once
J: TRBJ2-3

DNA: TGTGCCAGCAGACCTCACGGGGGGAGGGACGGGGAGCTGTTTTTT
CDR3: CASRPHGGRDGELFF
D: TRBD2
V: TRBV2
size: NA
J: TRBJ2-2

DNA: TGTGCCAGCAGTGACAGGGGGCCCCAGTTCTTC
CDR3: CASSDRGPQFF
D: TRBD1
V: TRBV6-1
size: NA
J: TRBJ2-1

DNA: TGTGCCAGCAGTTACCCGACTAGCGGGGGGGCCTACGAGCAGTACTTC
CDR3: CASSYPTSGGAYEQYF
D: TRBD2
V: TRBV6-5
size: NA
J: TRBJ2-7

DNA: TGCGCCAGCAGCCAAGTAACCGGCAGGGCAGGCACTGAAGCTTTCTTT
CDR3: CASSQVTGRAGTEAFF
D: NA
V: TRBV4-1
size: NA
J: TRBJ1-1

DNA: TGTGCCAGTGGCAAGTCCGAGGAGAGGGTAGATACGCAGTATTTT
CDR3: CASGKSEERVDTQYF
D: NA
V: TRBV2
size: few
J: TRBJ2-3

DNA: TGTGCCAGCAGCTCCGACCGGGCGGGGGCATATGGCTACACCTTC
CDR3: CASSSDRAGAYGYTF
D: NA
V: TRBV7-2
size: NA
J: TRBJ1-2

DNA: TGTGCCAGCAGTTACTCGACTAGCGGGGGAACCTACGAGCAGTACTTC
CDR3: CASSYSTSGGTYEQYF
D: TRBD2
V: TRBV6-2/TRBV6-3
size: few
J: TRBJ2-7

DNA: TGTGCCAGCAGCCAACAGATTGCCGGGGAGCTGTTTTTT
CDR3: CASSQQIAGELFF
D: NA
V: TRBV5-4
size: once
J: TRBJ2-2

DNA: TGTGCCAGTATTGGGCTAGCGGGAGGCAGTTACGAGCAGTACTTC
CDR3: CASIGLAGGSYEQYF
D: TRBD2
V: TRBV19
size: few
J: TRBJ2-7

DNA: TGTGCCAGCAGCTTGGGGCTAGCGGGAGAAAGGAGAAACATTCAGTACTTC
CDR3: CASSLGLAGERRNIQYF
D: TRBD2
V: TRBV5-6
size: NA
J: TRBJ2-4

DNA: TGTGCCAGCAGTTTTACCCGGTTAGAGACCCAGTACTTC
CDR3: CASSFTRLETQYF
D: NA
V: TRBV11-2
size: NA
J: TRBJ2-5

DNA: TGTGCCAGCAGCGGACAGAATCAGCCCCAGCATTTT
CDR3: CASSGQNQPQHF
D: NA
V: TRBV3-1/TRBV3-2
size: NA
J: TRBJ1-5

DNA: TGTGCCAGTAGTATGGGAGTTTTCAACGTCCTGACTTTC
CDR3: CASSMGVFNVLTF
D: NA
V: TRBV19
size: NA
J: TRBJ2-6

DNA: TGTGCCAGCTCAACCGACAGGGCGGGCAATCAGCCCCAGCATTTT
CDR3: CASSTDRAGNQPQHF
D: TRBD1
V: TRBV18
size: NA
J: TRBJ1-5

DNA: TGTGCCACCAGTGACCCGACAGGGTCGGGCACAGATACGCAGTATTTT
CDR3: CATSDPTGSGTDTQYF
D: TRBD1
V: TRBV24-1
size: NA
J: TRBJ2-3

DNA: TGTGCCACCAGTGATTTGCCCCGGGCGACAGGAGCGCTGTACTTC
CDR3: CATSDLPRATGALYF
D: NA
V: TRBV24-1
size: NA
J: TRBJ2-5

DNA: TGTGCCAGCAGCGTATCTTGGGGACAGGGTGAATTCACCGGGGAGCTGTTTTTT
CDR3: CASSVSWGQGEFTGELFF
D: TRBD1
V: TRBV9
size: NA
J: TRBJ2-2

DNA: TGTGCCAGCAGCAGGACTAGCCGCGATACGCAGTATTTT
CDR3: CASSRTSRDTQYF
D: TRBD2
V: TRBV3-1/TRBV3-2
size: NA
J: TRBJ2-3

DNA: TGTGCCAGCAGTGAAAGGGGACAGGGATACAATGAGCAGTTCTTC
CDR3: CASSERGQGYNEQFF
D: TRBD1
V: TRBV25-1
size: NA
J: TRBJ2-1

DNA: TGTGCCAGCAGCCCAAGGGGAGGGACCTACGAGCAGTACTTC
CDR3: CASSPRGGTYEQYF
D: TRBD2
V: TRBV14
size: NA
J: TRBJ2-7

DNA: TGTGCCAGCAGTTCCACACGCGCGGGAGCTCGGTACGAGCAGTACTTC
CDR3: CASSSTRAGARYEQYF
D: TRBD2
V: TRBV28
size: NA
J: TRBJ2-7

DNA: TGCGCCAGCAGCGAGACTAGCGGGAGGTACAATGAGCAGTTCTTC
CDR3: CASSETSGRYNEQFF
D: TRBD2
V: TRBV10-1
size: NA
J: TRBJ2-1

DNA: TGTGCCAGCAGCGTAGGGACAGGCCCTTCCGAGCAGTACTTC
CDR3: CASSVGTGPSEQYF
D: TRBD1
V: TRBV9
size: NA
J: TRBJ2-7